These 29 T cell receptor beta chains were all obtained from the same sample, sequenced in a study of CD8 T cells in Susac syndrome. RNA in amounts of about 0.5 to 1 ug was reverse transcribed with random hexamers. Via MiXCR, TCRdb re-called the immunoSEQ multiplex PCR reads, giving one row per CDR3 protein. In the table there are some 450,000 distinct CDR3 sequences, around 83% of which are singletons. Sample: CD8+ T cells from PBMCs. Source of these receptors: a human donor with multiple sclerosis.

The J gene is TRBJ2-2, the V gene TRBV11-2; D could derive from TRBD1 or TRBD2 (5 bases each). The CDR3 spans 17 residues. Trimming removed 5 bases at V and 4 bases at J, with 20 bases between. Germline V gives CDR1 SGHAT, CDR2 FQNNGV. The CDR3 DNA reads as TGTGCCAGCAGCCCCCTAAGGTGGGGACCGACCACCGGGGAGCTGTTTTTT. It is translated as CASSPLRWGPTTGELFF.

The CDR3 bases are TGCAGTGCTAGAGCGTCGGACAATGAGCAGTTCTTC. The encoded protein is CSARASDNEQFF. J is TRBJ2-1 and V is TRBV20-1; no reliable D call. With 1 base removed from V and 5 bases from J, the gap between germline ends came to 6 bases. This CDR3 is 12 amino acids long. Germline-derived CDR1 and CDR2 are DFQATT and SNEGSKA (reference sequence).

The rearrangement joins TRBV6-1 to TRBJ2-7, with 10 positions matching TRBD1. The CDR3 extends over 16 amino acids. After removal of 1 base from V and 6 bases from J, the junction contained 9 bases not matched to a gene. Germline assignment: CDR1 MNHNS and CDR2 SASEGT. CDR3 sequence reads: CASSEVLGQGTGEQYF. The CDR3 DNA reads as TGTGCCAGCAGTGAAGTATTGGGACAGGGGACCGGCGAGCAGTACTTC.

The rearrangement uses TRBV6-1 and TRBJ1-4; 7 nucleotides match TRBD1. Germline values: CDR1 MNHNS, CDR2 SASEGT. This CDR3 region has 13 residues. V lost 1 base and J lost 10; bases outside the gene matches: 3. The CDR3 DNA reads TGTGCCAGCAGTGAAGGGACAGGAGGAAAACTGTTTTTT. It specifies CASSEGTGGKLFF.

J is TRBJ1-2 and V is TRBV27; 9 bases align to TRBD1. The V gene end was trimmed by 3 bases and the J gene end by 4 bases; junction bases not matched to a gene: 6. Germline values: CDR1 MNHEY, CDR2 SMNVEV (reference sequence). The CDR3 length is 15 residues. CDR3 sequence reads: CASSFRQGEIYGYTF. CDR3 nucleotides: TGTGCCAGCAGTTTTCGACAGGGGGAAATCTATGGCTACACCTTC.

This clonotype was counted only a few times. J is TRBJ2-7 and V is TRBV3-1; 7 bases line up with TRBD1. The J segment lost 3 bases and the V segment lost 8 bases, leaving 1 base of the junction unmatched. This CDR3 contains 11 residues. CDR1 is LGHDT and CDR2 is YNNKEL in the germline V gene (reference sequence). CDR3 region: CASGTVYEQYF. The CDR3 region has the DNA TGTGCCAGCGGGACAGTCTACGAGCAGTACTTC.

The V call is TRBV4-2, the J call TRBJ2-5, with 8 bases matching TRBD1. This CDR3 region has 13 residues. CDR1 is LGHNA, CDR2 YNFKEQ, per germline. V trimming: 6 bases; J trimming: 3 bases; junction bases outside the gene matches: 3. DNA of the CDR3: TGTGCCAGCAGGCAGACAGGGGAAGAGACCCAGTACTTC. Its translation is CASRQTGEETQYF.

This chain connects TRBV5-6 to TRBJ2-2; unclear D gene. The CDR3 has 16 amino acids. Trimming shortened V by 4 bases and J by 5 bases, and 18 bases separated the two germline ends. Germline CDR1 is SGHDT and CDR2 is YYEEEE. The CDR3 bases are TGTGCCAGCAGCCACAACGGGCGTCCAGCGACCGGGGAGCTGTTTTTT. This codes for CASSHNGRPATGELFF.

The chain employs TRBV6-1 and TRBJ1-1; no definite D call. V was clipped by 3 bases and J by 5 bases, with 13 bases between them. The CDR3 has 14 residues. CDR1 is MNHNS and CDR2 is SASEGT in the germline V gene. CDR3 DNA sequence: TGTGCCAGCAGTGAGAGGAGGAGGGATACTGAAGCTTTCTTT. Its translation: CASSERRRDTEAFF.

The rearrangement links TRBV2 to TRBJ2-7, with D possibly matching TRBD1 (6 bases). Germline CDR1 SNHLY, CDR2 FYNNEI. Trimming took off 2 bases at V and 4 bases at J, with 9 bases between the two ends. CDR3 length equals 13 residues. CDR3 residues: CASSEFGQYEQYF. DNA for the CDR3: TGTGCCAGCAGTGAATTTGGACAGTACGAGCAGTACTTC.

V is TRBV14 and J is TRBJ2-7; 7 positions agree with TRBD2. The CDR3 has 13 amino acids. Germline V CDR1 and CDR2: SGHDN, FVKESK. Losses at the gene ends were 6 bases for V and 0 bases for J; bases not matched to a gene: 2. The CDR3 sequence is CASRGGDSYEQYF. The CDR3 coding sequence is TGTGCCAGCAGGGGAGGGGACTCCTACGAGCAGTACTTC.

This chain uses TRBV10-3 with TRBJ2-2, with TRBD2 matching over 11 bases. This CDR3 comprises 19 residues. Germline CDR1 is ENHRY and CDR2 is SYGVKD. V was clipped by 4 bases and J by 6 bases; unmatched bases: 16. The CDR3 DNA sequence: TGTGCCATCAGTGGACTAGCGGGGACTACCACGAACAACCCCGGGGAGCTGTTTTTT. It yields the protein CAISGLAGTTTNNPGELFF.

The chain uses TRBV10-3 and TRBJ2-7; 7 positions match TRBD1. The trim removed 4 bases at V and 2 bases at J, leaving 11 bases unmatched. This CDR3 has 16 amino acids. The V gene's germline CDR1 is ENHRY and CDR2 SYGVKD. CDR3 DNA sequence: TGTGCCATCAGTGGAGCTCGCGACAGGGTTACCTACGAGCAGTACTTC. Protein product: CAISGARDRVTYEQYF.

A few counts support this clonotype. The V call is TRBV6-1, the J call TRBJ1-1; D is uncertain. Germline V gene data show CDR1 as MNHNS and CDR2 as SASEGT. V lost 8 bases to trimming and J lost 3 bases, with 13 bases between them. This CDR3 is built from 13 residues. CDR3 nucleotides: TGTGCCAGCGAACTGTACCTGGACACTGAAGCTTTCTTT. This gives the protein CASELYLDTEAFF.

The rearrangement uses TRBV9 and TRBJ2-3; D may match TRBD1 or TRBD2 (5 bases each). The V end was cut by 0 bases, the J end by 2 bases, with 13 bases between. This CDR3 spans 16 amino acids. Germline V lookup: CDR1 SGDLS, CDR2 YYNGEE. CDR3 protein: CASSVDWGSLTDTQYF. For the CDR3, the DNA is TGTGCCAGCAGCGTAGACTGGGGGAGCCTCACAGATACGCAGTATTTT.

J is TRBJ2-3 and V is TRBV25-1, with D possibly being TRBD1 (6 bases). The CDR3 is 19 amino acids. Germline CDR1 and CDR2: MGHDK and SYGVNS. The ends were cut back, 0 bases at V and 4 bases at J, with 23 bases in the middle. CDR3 coding DNA: TGTGCCAGCAGTGAATATTTTATGTTGAGCGGTGGGGGCGCAGATACGCAGTATTTT. This translates into CASSEYFMLSGGGADTQYF.

The V gene is TRBV3-1, the J gene TRBJ2-3, with 8 bases that match TRBD2. V was clipped by 5 bases and J by 4 bases; unmatched bases: 2. CDR1 is LGHDT, CDR2 YNNKEL, per germline (reference sequence). The CDR3 loop spans 13 amino acids. This chain's CDR3 is CASSAGGADTQYF. The CDR3 nucleotides are TGTGCCAGCAGCGCGGGGGGAGCAGATACGCAGTATTTT.

This clonotype appeared once. The chain is built from TRBV6-6 and TRBJ1-2; D might be TRBD1 (5 bases). Germline V gene data show CDR1 as MNHNY and CDR2 as SVGAGI (reference sequence). The CDR3 runs 12 residues. V was cut by 5 bases and J by 8 bases, with 12 bases left in between. CDR3 nucleotides: TGTGCCAGCAGTCATCAGGGAGGGGGCTACACCTTC. Its translation: CASSHQGGGYTF.

This clonotype has just one count. The rearrangement joins TRBV15 to TRBJ2-1; 12 bases align to TRBD2. V shed 6 bases and J 6 bases; nucleotides not matched to a gene: 12. The CDR3 is 17 amino acids. Germline V gives CDR1 LNHNV, CDR2 YYDKDF (reference sequence). Here the CDR3 DNA reads TGTGCCACCAGAGGGCTAGCGGGGGGGATAGTGCGCAATGAGCAGTTCTTC. Its translation is CATRGLAGGIVRNEQFF. The whole variable domain, remainder taken from reference TRBV15 and TRBJ2-1, is DAMVIQNPRYQVTQFGKPVTLSCSQTLNHNVMYWYQQKSSQAPKLLFHYYDKDFNNEADTPDNFQSRRPNTSFCFLDIRSPGLGDTAMYLCATRGLAGGIVRNEQFFGPGTRLTVL.

The chain couples TRBV5-1 to TRBJ2-6, with 9 bases fitting TRBD1. The CDR3 is 19 amino acids. J lost 0 bases, V lost 5 bases, and 12 bases had no gene match. Germline-derived CDR1 and CDR2 are SGHRS and YFSETQ. DNA for the CDR3: TGCGCCAGCAGACCTCCCAGGGACAGGGACAGCTCTGGGGCCAACGTCCTGACTTTC. Its protein is CASRPPRDRDSSGANVLTF.

The chain joins TRBV5-1 to TRBJ2-3, with 9 bases aligning to TRBD2. This CDR3 region has 17 residues. The germline CDR1 and CDR2 sequences are SGHRS and YFSETQ. Trimming removed 0 bases from V and 2 bases from J; junction bases left unmatched: 7. CDR3 loop: CASSLGELAGYTDTQYF. DNA for the CDR3: TGCGCCAGCAGCTTGGGCGAACTAGCGGGCTACACAGATACGCAGTATTTT.

DNA for the CDR3: TGTGCCAGCTCATCCGTAAATGGCTACACCTTC. This gives the protein CASSSVNGYTF. The chain has TRBV6-5 and TRBJ1-2; D gene unclear. Germline-derived CDR1 and CDR2 are MNHEY and SVGAGI. There are 11 residues in the CDR3. Trimming took 8 bases from V and 6 from J, leaving 10 bases between them.

The rearrangement uses TRBV6-5 and TRBJ2-5, with a weak D call TRBD2 (6 bases). The V end lost 2 bases, the J end lost 1 base, and 14 bases lay between the germline ends. The CDR3 is 16 residues long. From germline, CDR1 is MNHEY and CDR2 SVGAGI. CDR3 nucleotides: TGTGCCAGCAGTTACGCAACCGGGACTGGCCAAGAGACCCAGTACTTC. Its protein is CASSYATGTGQETQYF.

Only a few counts were recorded for this clonotype. This chain links TRBV6-5 with TRBJ2-1; D uncertain. The germline CDR1 and CDR2 sequences are MNHEY and SVGAGI. This CDR3 has 14 amino acids. Deletions cut 2 bases from V and 0 bases from J, with 5 bases between. Written as DNA, the CDR3 is TGTGCCAGCAGTTACGGGCTCTCCTACAATGAGCAGTTCTTC. Protein: CASSYGLSYNEQFF.

This clonotype was observed a few times. The CDR3 nucleotides are TGTGCCTGGAATTTAGAAAACTATGGCTACACCTTC. It is translated as CAWNLENYGYTF. The chain carries TRBV30 and TRBJ1-2, with D uncertain. The V gene lost 4 bases and the J gene lost 2 bases, with 8 bases spanning the gap. The CDR3 has 12 amino acids. Germline V gene lookup returns CDR1 GTSNPN and CDR2 SVGIG (reference sequence). Using reference TRBV30 and TRBJ1-2 for the parts outside the CDR3, the full variable domain is SQTIHQWPATLVQPVGSPLSLECTVEGTSNPNLYWYRQAAGRGLQLLFYSVGIGQISSEVPQNLSASRPQDRQFILSSKKLLLSDSGFYLCAWNLENYGYTFGSGTRLTVV.

This chain uses TRBV7-9 with TRBJ2-7, with TRBD1 as a possible D gene (5 bases). Deletions cut 1 base from V and 0 bases from J, with 19 bases between. Germline V gives CDR1 SEHNR, CDR2 FQNEAQ (reference sequence). CDR3 length: 18 residues. CDR3 residues: CASSLGVPGAGYSYEQYF. The CDR3, as DNA: TGTGCCAGCAGCTTAGGGGTTCCTGGGGCAGGCTACTCCTACGAGCAGTACTTC.

The chain joins TRBV27 to TRBJ2-2, with a possible D match to TRBD2 (5 bases). CDR3 length: 14 residues. The germline CDR1 and CDR2 sequences are MNHEY and SMNVEV (reference sequence). V dropped 6 bases and J dropped 6 bases, with 14 bases sitting between them. The CDR3 loop is CASRQLEFAGELFF. CDR3 bases: TGTGCCAGCAGACAACTAGAGTTCGCCGGGGAGCTGTTTTTT.

The chain links TRBV20-1 to TRBJ2-6; 7 bases are shared with TRBD1. Looked up from germline, CDR1 is DFQATT and CDR2 is SNEGSKA (reference sequence). The CDR3 loop spans 15 amino acids. CDR3 sequence reads: CRNAPDRDGANVLTF. DNA for the CDR3: TGCCGCAACGCCCCAGACAGGGACGGGGCCAACGTCCTGACTTTC.

V gene TRBV10-2 combines with J gene TRBJ2-3; possibly TRBD1 for D (6 bases). The CDR3 sequence is 14 residues long. Per germline, CDR1 WSHSY and CDR2 SAAADI. V was clipped by 4 bases and J by 2 bases, with 10 bases between them. CDR3 sequence reads: CASSGGQYTDTQYF. CDR3 DNA sequence: TGCGCCAGCAGTGGGGGACAATACACAGATACGCAGTATTTT.